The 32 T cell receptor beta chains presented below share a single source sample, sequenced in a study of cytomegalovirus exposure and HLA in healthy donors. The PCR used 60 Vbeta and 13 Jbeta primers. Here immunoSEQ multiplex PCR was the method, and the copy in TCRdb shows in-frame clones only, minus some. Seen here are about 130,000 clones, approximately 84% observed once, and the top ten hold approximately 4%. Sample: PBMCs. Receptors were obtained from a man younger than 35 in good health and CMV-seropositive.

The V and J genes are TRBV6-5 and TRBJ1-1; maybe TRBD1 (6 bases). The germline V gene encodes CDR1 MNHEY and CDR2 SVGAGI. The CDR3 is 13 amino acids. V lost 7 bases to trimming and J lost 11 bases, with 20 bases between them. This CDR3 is CASTTGLGTRAFF. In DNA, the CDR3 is TGTGCCAGCACCACAGGGCTCGGAACGCGCGCTTTCTTT.

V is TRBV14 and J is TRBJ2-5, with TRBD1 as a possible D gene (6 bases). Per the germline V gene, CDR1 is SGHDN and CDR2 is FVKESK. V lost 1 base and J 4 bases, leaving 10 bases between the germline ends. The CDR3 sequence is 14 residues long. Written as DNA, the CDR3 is TGTGCCAGCAGCCAAGGACTCAGGGGAGAGACCCAGTACTTC. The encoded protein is CASSQGLRGETQYF.

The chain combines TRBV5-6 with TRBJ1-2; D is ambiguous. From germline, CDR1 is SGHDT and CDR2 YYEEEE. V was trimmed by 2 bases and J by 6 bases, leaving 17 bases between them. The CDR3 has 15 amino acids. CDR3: CASSFVSSDPNGYTF. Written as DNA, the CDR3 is TGTGCCAGCAGCTTCGTCTCGAGCGACCCCAATGGCTACACCTTC.

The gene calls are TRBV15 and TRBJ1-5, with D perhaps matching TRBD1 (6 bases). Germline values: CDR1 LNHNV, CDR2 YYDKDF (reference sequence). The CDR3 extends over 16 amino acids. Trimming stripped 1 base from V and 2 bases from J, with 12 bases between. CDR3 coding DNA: TGTGCCACCAGCAGAGGCGCGGGGGCCGGCAATCAGCCCCAGCATTTT. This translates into CATSRGAGAGNQPQHF.

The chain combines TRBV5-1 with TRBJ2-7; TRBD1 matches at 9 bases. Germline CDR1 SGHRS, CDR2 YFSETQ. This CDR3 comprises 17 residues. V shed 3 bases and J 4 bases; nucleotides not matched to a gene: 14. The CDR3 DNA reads TGCGCCAGCAGCTCCTCTTCGACAGGGGGGTTATTATACGAGCAGTACTTC. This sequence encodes CASSSSSTGGLLYEQYF.

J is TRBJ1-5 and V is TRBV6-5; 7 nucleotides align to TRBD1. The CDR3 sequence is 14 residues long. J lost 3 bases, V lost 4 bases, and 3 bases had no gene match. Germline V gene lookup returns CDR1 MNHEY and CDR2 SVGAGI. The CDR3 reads CASSSGTVNQPQHF. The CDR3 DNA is TGTGCCAGCAGTTCCGGGACAGTCAATCAGCCCCAGCATTTT.

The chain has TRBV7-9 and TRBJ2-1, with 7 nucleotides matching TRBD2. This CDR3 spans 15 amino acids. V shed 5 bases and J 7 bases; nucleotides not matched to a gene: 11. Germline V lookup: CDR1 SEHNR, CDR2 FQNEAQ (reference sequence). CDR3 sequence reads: CASSPRMPGGNEQFF. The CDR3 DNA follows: TGTGCCAGCAGCCCGCGGATGCCCGGGGGGAATGAGCAGTTCTTC.

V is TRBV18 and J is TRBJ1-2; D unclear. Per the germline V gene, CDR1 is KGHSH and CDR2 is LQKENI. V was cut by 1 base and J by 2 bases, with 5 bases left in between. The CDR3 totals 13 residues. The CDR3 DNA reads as TGTGCCAGCTCACCACGCGGAAACTATGGCTACACCTTC. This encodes CASSPRGNYGYTF.

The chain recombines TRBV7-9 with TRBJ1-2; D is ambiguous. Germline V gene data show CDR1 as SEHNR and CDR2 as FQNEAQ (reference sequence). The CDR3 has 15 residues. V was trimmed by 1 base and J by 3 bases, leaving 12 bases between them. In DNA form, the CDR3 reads TGTGCCAGCAGCTTAGGTCGCGGGTTGGACTATGGCTACACCTTC. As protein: CASSLGRGLDYGYTF.

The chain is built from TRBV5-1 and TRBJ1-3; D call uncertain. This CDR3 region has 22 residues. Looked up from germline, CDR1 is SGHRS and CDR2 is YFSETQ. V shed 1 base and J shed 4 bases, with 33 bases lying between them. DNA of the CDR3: TGCGCCAGCAGCTTGAGGTCGACACAAGGGCGCTCGAATCGGGGATCCGGAAACACCATATATTTT. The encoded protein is CASSLRSTQGRSNRGSGNTIYF.

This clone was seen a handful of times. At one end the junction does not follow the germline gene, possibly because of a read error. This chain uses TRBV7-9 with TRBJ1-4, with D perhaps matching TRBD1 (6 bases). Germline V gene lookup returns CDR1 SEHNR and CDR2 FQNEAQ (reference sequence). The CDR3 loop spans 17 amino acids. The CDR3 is CSSSSSRPGHLNEKLFF. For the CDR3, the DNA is TGTTCCAGCAGCTCCAGTCGTCCGGGACACCTTAATGAAAAACTGTTTTTT. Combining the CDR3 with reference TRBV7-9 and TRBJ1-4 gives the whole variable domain DTGVSQNPRHKITKRGQNVTFRCDPISEHNRLYWYRQTLGQGPEFLTYFQNEAQLEKSRLLSDRFSAERPKGSFSTLEIQRTEQGDSAMYLCSSSSSRPGHLNEKLFFGSGTQLSVL.

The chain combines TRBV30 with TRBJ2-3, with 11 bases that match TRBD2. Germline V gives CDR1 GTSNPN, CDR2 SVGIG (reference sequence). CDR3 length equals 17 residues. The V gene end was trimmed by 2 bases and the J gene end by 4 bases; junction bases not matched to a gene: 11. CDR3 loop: CAWSPTMTSGTADTQYF. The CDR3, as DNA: TGTGCCTGGAGTCCGACGATGACTAGCGGGACGGCAGATACGCAGTATTTT.

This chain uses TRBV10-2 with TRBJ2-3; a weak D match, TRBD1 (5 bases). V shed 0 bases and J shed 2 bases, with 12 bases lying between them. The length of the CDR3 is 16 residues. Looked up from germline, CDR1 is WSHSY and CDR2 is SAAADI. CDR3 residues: CASSESKRGATDTQYF. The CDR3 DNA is TGCGCCAGCAGTGAGTCGAAGCGTGGGGCCACAGATACGCAGTATTTT.

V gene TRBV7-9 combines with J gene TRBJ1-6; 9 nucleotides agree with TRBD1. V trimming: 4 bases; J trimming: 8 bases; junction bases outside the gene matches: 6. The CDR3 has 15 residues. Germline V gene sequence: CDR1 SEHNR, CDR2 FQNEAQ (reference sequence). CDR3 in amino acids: CASSSGQGLDSPLHF. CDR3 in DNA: TGTGCCAGCAGCTCAGGACAGGGGCTGGATTCACCCCTCCACTTT.

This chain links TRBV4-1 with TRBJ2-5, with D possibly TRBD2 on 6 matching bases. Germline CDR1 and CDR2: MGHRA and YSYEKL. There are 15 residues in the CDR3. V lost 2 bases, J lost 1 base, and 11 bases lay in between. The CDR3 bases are TGCGCCAGCAGCCAATGGGCGGGAACCCAAGAGACCCAGTACTTC. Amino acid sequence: CASSQWAGTQETQYF.

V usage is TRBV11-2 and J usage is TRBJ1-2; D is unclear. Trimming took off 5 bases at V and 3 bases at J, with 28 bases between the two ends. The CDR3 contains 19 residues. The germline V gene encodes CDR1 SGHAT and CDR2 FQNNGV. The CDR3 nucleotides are TGTGCCAGCAGCCCCACGGGCGGGAACACTATTGCCCGGTACTATGGCTACACCTTC. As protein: CASSPTGGNTIARYYGYTF.

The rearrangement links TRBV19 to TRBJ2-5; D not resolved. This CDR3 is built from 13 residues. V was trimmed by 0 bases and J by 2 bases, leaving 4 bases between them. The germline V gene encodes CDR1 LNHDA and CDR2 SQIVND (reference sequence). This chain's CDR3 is CASSIDRQETQYF. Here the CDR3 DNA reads TGTGCCAGTAGTATAGATAGACAAGAGACCCAGTACTTC. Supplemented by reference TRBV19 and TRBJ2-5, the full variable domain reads DGGITQSPKYLFRKEGQNVTLSCEQNLNHDAMYWYRQDPGQGLRLIYYSQIVNDFQKGDIAEGYSVSREKKESFPLTVTSAQKNPTAFYLCASSIDRQETQYFGPGTRLLVL.

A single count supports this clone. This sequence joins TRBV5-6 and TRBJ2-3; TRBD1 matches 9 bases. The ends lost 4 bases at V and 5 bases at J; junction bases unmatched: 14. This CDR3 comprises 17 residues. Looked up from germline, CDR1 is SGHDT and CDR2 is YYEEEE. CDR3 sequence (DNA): TGTGCCAGCAGCAGAGGTGTGGGACAGGGCTGGGGAGATACGCAGTATTTT. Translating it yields CASSRGVGQGWGDTQYF.

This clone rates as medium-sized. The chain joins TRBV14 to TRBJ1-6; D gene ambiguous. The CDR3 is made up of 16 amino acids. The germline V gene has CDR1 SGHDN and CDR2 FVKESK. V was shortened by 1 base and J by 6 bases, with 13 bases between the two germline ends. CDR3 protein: CASSQARLGRNSPLHF. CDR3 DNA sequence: TGTGCCAGCAGCCAAGCACGACTCGGCCGTAATTCACCCCTCCACTTT.

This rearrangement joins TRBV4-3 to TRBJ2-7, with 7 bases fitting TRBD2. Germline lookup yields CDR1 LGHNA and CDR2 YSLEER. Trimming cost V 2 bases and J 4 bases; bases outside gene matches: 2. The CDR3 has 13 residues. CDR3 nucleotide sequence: TGCGCCAGCAGCCAATTCGGGGGGTACGAGCAGTACTTC. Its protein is CASSQFGGYEQYF.

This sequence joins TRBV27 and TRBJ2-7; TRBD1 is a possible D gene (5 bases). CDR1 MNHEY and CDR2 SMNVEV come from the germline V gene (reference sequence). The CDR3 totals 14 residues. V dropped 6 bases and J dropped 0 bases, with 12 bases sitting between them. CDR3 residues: CASRPTEFSYEQYF. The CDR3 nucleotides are TGTGCCAGCAGGCCGACAGAATTCTCCTACGAGCAGTACTTC.

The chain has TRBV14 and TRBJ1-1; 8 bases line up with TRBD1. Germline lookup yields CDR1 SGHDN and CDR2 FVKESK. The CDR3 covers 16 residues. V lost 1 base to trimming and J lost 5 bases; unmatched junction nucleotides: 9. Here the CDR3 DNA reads TGTGCCAGCAGCCAAGCCGTGACAGGGGACCTAACTGAAGCTTTCTTT. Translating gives CASSQAVTGDLTEAFF.

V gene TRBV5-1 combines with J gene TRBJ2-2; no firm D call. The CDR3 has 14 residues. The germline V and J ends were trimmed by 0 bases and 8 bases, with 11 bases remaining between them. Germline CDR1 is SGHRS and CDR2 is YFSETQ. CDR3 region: CASSLDLGSGELFF. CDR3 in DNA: TGCGCCAGCAGCTTGGATCTTGGCTCTGGGGAGCTGTTTTTT.

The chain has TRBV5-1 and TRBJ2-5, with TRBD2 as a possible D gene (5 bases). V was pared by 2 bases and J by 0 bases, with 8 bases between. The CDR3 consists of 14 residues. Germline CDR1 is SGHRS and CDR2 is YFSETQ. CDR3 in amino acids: CASSFRLNQETQYF. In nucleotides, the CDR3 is TGCGCCAGCAGCTTCAGACTAAACCAAGAGACCCAGTACTTC. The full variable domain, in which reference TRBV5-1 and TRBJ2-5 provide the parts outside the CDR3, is KAGVTQTPRYLIKTRGQQVTLSCSPISGHRSVSWYQQTPGQGLQFLFEYFSETQRNKGNFPGRFSGRQFSNSRSEMNVSTLELGDSALYLCASSFRLNQETQYFGPGTRLLVL.

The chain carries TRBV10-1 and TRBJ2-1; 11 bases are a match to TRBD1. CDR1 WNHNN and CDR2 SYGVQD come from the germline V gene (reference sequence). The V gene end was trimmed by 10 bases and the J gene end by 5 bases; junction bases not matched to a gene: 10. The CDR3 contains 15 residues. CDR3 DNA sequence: TGCGCCACTTCCCAACCGGGACAGGGGGACAATGAGCAGTTCTTC. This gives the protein CATSQPGQGDNEQFF.

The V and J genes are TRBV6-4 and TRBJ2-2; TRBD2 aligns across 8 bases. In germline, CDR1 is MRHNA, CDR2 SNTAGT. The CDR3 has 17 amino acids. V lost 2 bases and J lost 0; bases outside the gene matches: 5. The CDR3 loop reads CASSDNPSGPNTGELFF. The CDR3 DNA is TGTGCCAGCAGTGACAACCCTAGCGGGCCGAACACCGGGGAGCTGTTTTTT.

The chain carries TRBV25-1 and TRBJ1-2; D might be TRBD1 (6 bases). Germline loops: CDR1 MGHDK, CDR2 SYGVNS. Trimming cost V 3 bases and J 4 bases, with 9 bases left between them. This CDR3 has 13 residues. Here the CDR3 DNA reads TGTGCCAGCAGTGATAAGGACAGCTATGGCTACACCTTC. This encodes CASSDKDSYGYTF.

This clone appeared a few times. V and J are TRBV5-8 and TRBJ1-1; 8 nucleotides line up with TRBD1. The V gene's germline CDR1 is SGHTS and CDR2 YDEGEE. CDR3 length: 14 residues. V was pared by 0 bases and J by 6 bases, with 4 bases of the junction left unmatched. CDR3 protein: CASSLDGQGAEAFF. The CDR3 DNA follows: TGTGCCAGCAGCTTGGACGGACAGGGTGCTGAAGCTTTCTTT. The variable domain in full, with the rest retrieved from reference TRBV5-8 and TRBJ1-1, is EAGVTQSPTHLIKTRGQQATLRCSPISGHTSVYWYQQALGLGLQFLLWYDEGEERNRGNFPPRFSGRQFPNYSSELNVNALELEDSALYLCASSLDGQGAEAFFGQGTRLTVV.

CDR3 bases: TGCGCCAGCAGCTTGGGCACCCTGGACAGTATAATTTCACCCCTCCACTTT. As protein: CASSLGTLDSIISPLHF. The chain carries TRBV5-1 and TRBJ1-6; tentative D call: TRBD1 (6 bases). The CDR3 contains 17 residues. CDR1 is SGHRS, CDR2 YFSETQ, per germline. V was cut by 0 bases and J by 9 bases, with 19 bases left in between.

This CDR3 is CASSKSGGQETQYF. For the CDR3, the DNA is TGTGCCAGCAGCAAGAGTGGTGGTCAAGAGACCCAGTACTTC. This chain joins TRBV21-1 and TRBJ2-5; TRBD2 is taken as the D call from the table, unchecked against the DNA. TRBV21-1 corresponds to a pseudogene. CDR3 size: 14 residues.

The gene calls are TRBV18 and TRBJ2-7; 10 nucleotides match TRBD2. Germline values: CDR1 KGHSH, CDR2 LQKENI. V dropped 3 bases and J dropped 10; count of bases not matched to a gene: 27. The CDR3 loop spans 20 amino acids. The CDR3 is CASSPNRGTSEYPIHETQYF. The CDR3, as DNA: TGTGCCAGCTCACCCAATCGGGGGACTAGCGAATACCCCATACATGAAACACAGTACTTC.

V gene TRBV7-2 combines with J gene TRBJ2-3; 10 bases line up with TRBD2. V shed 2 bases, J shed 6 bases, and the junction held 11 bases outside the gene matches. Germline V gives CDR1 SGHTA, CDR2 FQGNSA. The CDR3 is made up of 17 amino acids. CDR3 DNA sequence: TGTGCCAGCAGCTTATTTGGGACTAGCGTCTTGTCGGATACGCAGTATTTT. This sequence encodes CASSLFGTSVLSDTQYF.